The 11 T cell receptor beta chains reported below all come from one sample, sequenced in a study of T cells in Graves' hyperthyroidism and ophthalmopathy. Using RNA transcripts as the source, TCR beta CDR3 regions were amplified. A first-round RT-PCR of the TCR CDR3 used the HTBI primer set. TCRdb re-called the multiplex PCR reads through MiXCR, storing one row per CDR3 protein. The sample holds 500,000 to 650,000 distinct CDR3 sequences, roughly 15% seen once. The sequenced sample was blood. The receptors stem from a woman between 18 and 29 years old with Graves' ophthalmopathy.

This clonotype was observed at least ten times. This sequence joins TRBV6-1 and TRBJ1-6, with TRBD1 matching over 8 bases. The CDR3 covers 16 residues. V dropped 6 bases and J dropped 6; count of bases not matched to a gene: 10. Germline CDR1 MNHNS, CDR2 SASEGT. This chain's CDR3 is CASSGPTGGGNSPLHF. The CDR3, as DNA: TGTGCCAGCAGCGGGCCCACAGGGGGGGGTAATTCACCCCTCCACTTT.

This clonotype occurred many times. The CDR3 loop reads CACRDGSNQPQHF. CDR3 DNA sequence: TGTGCCTGCCGGGACGGTAGCAATCAGCCCCAGCATTTT. The chain combines TRBV30 with TRBJ1-5; weak D call: TRBD1 (5 bases). The CDR3 consists of 13 residues. Germline V gives CDR1 GTSNPN, CDR2 SVGIG (reference sequence). V lost 6 bases and J lost 0, with 9 bases in between.

In its sample, this clonotype was seen many times. V and J are TRBV11-2 and TRBJ2-7; TRBD1 agrees at 10 bases. The CDR3 length is 15 residues. Losses at the gene ends were 3 bases for V and 2 bases for J; bases not matched to a gene: 4. The germline gives CDR1 SGHAT, CDR2 FQNNGV. The CDR3 nucleotides are TGTGCCAGCAGCTTGGGACAGGGGTCGACCTACGAGCAGTACTTC. This sequence encodes CASSLGQGSTYEQYF.

This clonotype has a handful of counts. The CDR3: CASRSRVFTEAFF. CDR3 DNA: TGTGCCAGCAGAAGCAGGGTCTTTACTGAAGCTTTCTTT. This chain links TRBV6-1 with TRBJ1-1; tentatively, D is TRBD1 (5 bases). The CDR3 runs to 13 residues. Germline lookup yields CDR1 MNHNS and CDR2 SASEGT. V was trimmed by 6 bases and J by 5 bases, leaving 13 bases between them.

This clonotype was detected many times. The V and J genes are TRBV10-3 and TRBJ2-7, with 13 bases aligning to TRBD2. CDR1 ENHRY and CDR2 SYGVKD come from the germline V gene. V lost 3 bases, J lost 2 bases, and 4 bases stayed unmatched. The CDR3 loop spans 16 amino acids. The CDR3 protein is CAISDPGTSGTYEQYF. The CDR3 DNA sequence: TGTGCCATCAGTGACCCCGGGACTAGCGGGACCTACGAGCAGTACTTC.

V usage is TRBV6-5 and J usage is TRBJ1-4, with D uncertain. V was clipped by 0 bases and J by 8 bases, with 10 bases between them. This CDR3 contains 14 residues. Germline CDR1 reads MNHEY; CDR2 reads SVGAGI. The CDR3 DNA sequence: TGTGCCAGCAGTTACTCGAGGGTGGAGGAAAAACTGTTTTTT. Protein product: CASSYSRVEEKLFF.

A remark on this clonotype: With a much larger clone just one base away, this may be a read error. This sequence joins TRBV3-1 and TRBJ2-7; weak D call: TRBD2 (5 bases). V shed 3 bases and J shed 7 bases, with 19 bases lying between them. Germline values: CDR1 LGHDT, CDR2 YNNKEL (reference sequence). The CDR3 covers 15 residues. The CDR3: CASSHSAALVNEQYF. The CDR3 bases are TGTGCCAGCAGCCATAGCGCCGCACTAGTCAATGAGCAGTACTTC.

The table lists this clonotype with a few counts. The chain is built from TRBV30 and TRBJ2-3; D is tentatively TRBD1 or TRBD2 (5 bases each). There are 12 residues in the CDR3. Trimming took off 5 bases at V and 6 bases at J, with 12 bases between the two ends. The germline V gene encodes CDR1 GTSNPN and CDR2 SVGIG (reference sequence). The CDR3 nucleotides are TGTGCCTGGGGGGCGAGGGAGGATACGCAGTATTTT. Protein: CAWGAREDTQYF.

V is TRBV6-5 and J is TRBJ1-5; unclear D gene. The CDR3 covers 13 residues. Germline V gene data show CDR1 as MNHEY and CDR2 as SVGAGI. Trimming stripped 2 bases from V and 4 bases from J, with 6 bases between. This CDR3 is CASSYDMNQPQHF. As DNA, the CDR3 is TGTGCCAGCAGTTACGACATGAATCAGCCCCAGCATTTT.

This clonotype was found once. The rearrangement links TRBV6-5 to TRBJ1-1; D gene uncertain. The CDR3 loop spans 14 amino acids. The germline V gene encodes CDR1 MNHEY and CDR2 SVGAGI. Trimming removed 3 bases from V and 3 bases from J, with 11 bases in between. CDR3 nucleotide sequence: TGTGCCAGCAGTTATACCCAAGGGTACACTGAAGCTTTCTTT. Its protein product is CASSYTQGYTEAFF.

V is TRBV30 and J is TRBJ1-4; 8 positions agree with TRBD1. The germline V gene encodes CDR1 GTSNPN and CDR2 SVGIG (reference sequence). The CDR3 is 17 amino acids. With V trimmed by 0 bases and J by 4 bases, 10 bases remained unmatched. CDR3 sequence: CAWSVVGRGQVNEKLFF. In DNA, the CDR3 is TGTGCCTGGAGTGTGGTGGGCAGGGGACAGGTTAATGAAAAACTGTTTTTT.